One T cell receptor (beta chain) is described in this entry. Its specificity is not known. For TCR beta, libraries came from iRepertoire HTBI primers and Arm-PCR of CDR3 regions. MiXCR, applied by TCRdb to the multiplex PCR reads, yields one record per CDR3 protein. Of approximately 250,000 distinct CDR3 sequences in the sample, about a sixth are singletons; the top ten hold approximately 20%. Germline V CDR1 and CDR2: MNHEY, SVGAGI. The CDR3 runs 14 residues. The V and J ends lost 1 base and 4 bases respectively, with 10 bases between them. This entry belongs to a study of regulatory T cells in long-lasting Graves disease. Study-wide points: Persistent disease was associated with favored TRBV28 usage and with favored use of TRBJ1-2 and TRBJ2-5.

Sample time point: newly diagnosed GD, antithyroid drugs for less than 3 months. Isolated PBMC RNA provided the starting material for the TCR library. Sequences were derived from peripheral blood mononuclear cells (PBMCs), sampled at new diagnosis, from a patient treated with antithyroid drugs. The TCR was taken from a female donor with Graves disease. J is TRBJ1-1 and V is TRBV6-5; D perhaps matches TRBD1 (6 bases). In nucleotides, the CDR3 is TGTGCCAGCAGTTACTTGGGGGCGGGCACTGAAGCTTTCTTT. It translates to CASSYLGAGTEAFF.